This T cell receptor beta chain was observed in a study of cytomegalovirus exposure and HLA in healthy donors. TCRdb keeps only in-frame clones here, not all; method: immunoSEQ multiplex PCR. The data show about 120,000 clones, around 89% seen once. V was clipped by 9 bases and J by 4 bases; unmatched bases: 12. Germline lookup yields CDR1 LNHDA and CDR2 SQIVND (reference sequence). This CDR3 contains 17 residues. This clone was counted once. The TCR sequence derives from a woman aged 18-35 years in good health and CMV-seropositive. Sequencing was done on a sample of PBMCs. The gene calls are TRBV19 and TRBJ2-2, with 12 bases identical to TRBD2. CDR3 region: CASFYYGTSGRTGELFF. DNA for the CDR3: TGTGCCAGCTTCTACTACGGGACTAGCGGGCGCACCGGGGAGCTGTTTTTT.